This T cell receptor beta chain was recorded in a study of Ad26.COV2.S vaccination and SARS-CoV-2 variants. Overall study context: Donor had been placed in the Ad26.COV2.S arm of the COV1001 trial. Study outcomes and limitations: Whether participants received vaccine or placebo, their non-spike TCR breadth was similar. Reported post-vaccination CD8+ and CD4+ T cell responses to spike showed substantial breadth.

Documented treatment: some 19 received Ad26.COV2.S at low or high dose, single or two shots; roughly five received placebo; per-sample allocation not given. The samples date from day 63 after the first vaccine or placebo injection. Note on this clone: Its target is unknown. The sample has other DNA sequences that encode this CDR3 too.

V was pared by 0 bases and J by 5 bases, with 2 bases between. The CDR3 loop spans 11 amino acids. Per the germline V gene, CDR1 is SGHRS and CDR2 is YFSETQ. This table comes from immunoSEQ multiplex PCR, and its TCRdb copy is limited to in-frame clones, with some not included. The table includes 350,000 to 450,000 clones, around 82% detected once. This TCR came from a person between 18 and 65 years old who received the Ad26.COV2.S COVID-19 vaccine or a placebo. The gene calls are TRBV5-1 and TRBJ1-1; D unresolved. Sequencing used peripheral blood, obtained in a trial of Ad26.COV2.S vaccine versus placebo. CDR3 in amino acids: CASSLGTEAFF. The CDR3 DNA reads as TGCGCCAGCAGCTTGGGGACTGAAGCTTTCTTT. Complete variable domain (other parts from reference TRBV5-1 and TRBJ1-1): KAGVTQTPRYLIKTRGQQVTLSCSPISGHRSVSWYQQTPGQGLQFLFEYFSETQRNKGNFPGRFSGRQFSNSRSEMNVSTLELGDSALYLCASSLGTEAFFGQGTRLTVV.